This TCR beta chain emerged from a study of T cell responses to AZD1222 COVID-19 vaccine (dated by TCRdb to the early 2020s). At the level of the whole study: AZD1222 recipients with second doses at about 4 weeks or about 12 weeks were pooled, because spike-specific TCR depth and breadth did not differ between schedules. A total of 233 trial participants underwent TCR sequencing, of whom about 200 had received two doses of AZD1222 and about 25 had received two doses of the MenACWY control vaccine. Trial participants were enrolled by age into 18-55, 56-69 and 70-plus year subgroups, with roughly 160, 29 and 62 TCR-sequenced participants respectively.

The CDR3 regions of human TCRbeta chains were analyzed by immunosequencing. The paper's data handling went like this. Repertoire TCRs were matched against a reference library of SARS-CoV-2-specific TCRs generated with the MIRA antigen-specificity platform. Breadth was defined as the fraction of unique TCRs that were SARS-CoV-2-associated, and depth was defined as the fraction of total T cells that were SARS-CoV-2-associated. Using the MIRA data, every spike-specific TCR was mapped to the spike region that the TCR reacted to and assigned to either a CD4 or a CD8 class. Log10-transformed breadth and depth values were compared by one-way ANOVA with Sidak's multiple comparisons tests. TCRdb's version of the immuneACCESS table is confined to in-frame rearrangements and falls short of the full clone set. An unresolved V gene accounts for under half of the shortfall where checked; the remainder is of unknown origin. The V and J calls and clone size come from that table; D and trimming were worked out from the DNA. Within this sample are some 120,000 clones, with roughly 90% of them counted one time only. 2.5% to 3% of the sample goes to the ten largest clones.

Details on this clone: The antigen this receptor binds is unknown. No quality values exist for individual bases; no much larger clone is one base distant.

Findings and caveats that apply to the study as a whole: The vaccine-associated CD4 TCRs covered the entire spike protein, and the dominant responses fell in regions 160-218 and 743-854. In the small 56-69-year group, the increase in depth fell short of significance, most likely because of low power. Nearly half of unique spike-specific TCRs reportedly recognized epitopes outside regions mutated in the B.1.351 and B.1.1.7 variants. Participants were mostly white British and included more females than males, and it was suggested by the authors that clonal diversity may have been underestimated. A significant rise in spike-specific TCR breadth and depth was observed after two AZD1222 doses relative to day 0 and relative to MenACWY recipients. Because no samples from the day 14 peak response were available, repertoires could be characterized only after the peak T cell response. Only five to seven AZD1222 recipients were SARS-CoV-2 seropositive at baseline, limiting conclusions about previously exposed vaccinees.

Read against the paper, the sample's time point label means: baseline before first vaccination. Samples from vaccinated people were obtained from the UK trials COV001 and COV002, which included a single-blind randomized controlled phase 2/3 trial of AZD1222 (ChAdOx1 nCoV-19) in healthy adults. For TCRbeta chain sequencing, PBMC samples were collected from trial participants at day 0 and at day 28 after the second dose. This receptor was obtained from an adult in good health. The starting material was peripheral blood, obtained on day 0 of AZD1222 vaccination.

The CDR3: CASSYQGENTEAFF. The DNA sequence follows: TGTGCCAGCAGTTACCAGGGGGAGAACACTGAAGCTTTCTTT. The chain is encoded by TRBV6-6 joined to TRBJ1-1; 7 bases in the junction line up with TRBD1. CDR1 and CDR2, per the germline V gene (reference sequence), are MNHNY and SVGAGI. Measured from the cysteine to the phenylalanine, the CDR3 is 14 residues long. Solely the CDR3 DNA is kept, with 42 bases framed from the first base. After removal of 2 bases from V and 1 base from J, the junction retains 1 base not matched to a gene.